The present T cell receptor beta chain was sequenced within a study of T cell responses to AZD1222 COVID-19 vaccine. This table comes from immunoSEQ multiplex PCR, and its TCRdb copy is limited to in-frame clones, with some not included. The sample yields roughly 84,000 clones, 87% seen once. As concerns this clone: Its matching antigen is unknown.

Findings of the study overall: At baseline, just a handful of AZD1222 recipients tested seropositive. Mostly white British, mostly female donors; authors suggested clonal diversity may be underestimated.

Sequenced here: peripheral blood, sampled 28 days after the second AZD1222 dose. This clonotype originated in an adult who received the AZD1222 COVID-19 vaccine.

This CDR3 reads CASSLSGAETQYF. Written as DNA, the CDR3 is TGTGCCAGCAGCTTGTCCGGCGCGGAGACCCAGTACTTC. This chain joins TRBV5-4 and TRBJ2-5; D is ambiguous. V shed 1 base and J shed 5 bases, with 9 bases lying between them. Germline CDR1 is SGHNT and CDR2 is YYREEE (reference sequence). This CDR3 spans 13 amino acids.